Following are 4 T cell receptor beta chains from one sample sequenced in a study of neoadjuvant anti-PD-1 for oral cavity cancer. The time point here: after neoadjuvant nivolumab, at surgical resection. The data were produced by immunoSEQ multiplex PCR, yet TCRdb's version contains in-frame clones alone and is incomplete. This repertoire shows around 67,000 clones, roughly nine tenths found once; its top ten account for more than 2.5%. The sequencing here drew on PBMCs, taken after nivolumab (anti-PD-1) treatment. Receptors were obtained from a person aged 40-85 years with oral cavity squamous cell carcinoma.

This chain joins TRBV11-1 and TRBJ2-5; D unclear. The CDR3 is made up of 15 amino acids. Trimming left V 4 bases short and J 4 bases short, with 16 bases between. The germline CDR1 and CDR2 sequences are SGHAT and FQDESV (reference sequence). CDR3 in DNA: TGTGCCAGCAGCTCCACATTGGAGATCGGAGAGACCCAGTACTTC. Protein product: CASSSTLEIGETQYF.

The chain is built from TRBV18 and TRBJ2-7; D gene unclear. Germline-derived CDR1 and CDR2 are KGHSH and LQKENI. Deletions cut 4 bases from V and 2 bases from J, with 12 bases between. There are 14 residues in the CDR3. CDR3 protein: CASSRTTGAYEQYF. As DNA, the CDR3 is TGTGCCAGCTCACGCACGACTGGGGCCTACGAGCAGTACTTC.

This chain connects TRBV4-1 to TRBJ1-3; TRBD1 aligns across 8 bases. Germline assignment: CDR1 MGHRA and CDR2 YSYEKL. The V and J ends lost 4 bases and 5 bases, in that order; junction bases with no gene match: 13. The CDR3 covers 17 residues. The CDR3 loop reads CASSRSSAGTGRNTIYF. The DNA for the CDR3 is TGCGCCAGCAGCCGATCATCCGCCGGGACAGGTAGAAACACCATATATTTT.

The genes are TRBV2 and TRBJ1-5; D possibly corresponds to TRBD1 (6 bases). Germline V gene lookup returns CDR1 SNHLY and CDR2 FYNNEI. Between the trimmed V and J ends, which lost 3 bases and 2 bases, there was a span of 11 bases. There are 15 residues in the CDR3. The CDR3 DNA follows: TGTGCCAGCAGTGATGGGCCAGGGGGCAATCAGCCCCAGCATTTT. It yields the protein CASSDGPGGNQPQHF.